Each of the 11 T cell receptor beta chains below was sequenced from the same sample in a study of T cells after yellow fever vaccination. In TCRdb, the 5' RACE reads were re-called with MiXCR into one record per CDR3 protein. The table shows 450,000 to 550,000 distinct CDR3 sequences, with about a fifth occurring only once. This sample comprised PBMCs, obtained about 20 days after the first yellow fever vaccination. The receptors originated from a man in his late teens or twenties who received the YFV17D yellow fever vaccine.

V gene TRBV6-1 combines with J gene TRBJ1-4; TRBD1 is a possible D gene (6 bases). The V gene lost 5 bases and the J gene lost 4 bases, with 11 bases spanning the gap. CDR3 length: 14 amino acids. Germline CDR1 reads MNHNS; CDR2 reads SASEGT. CDR3 sequence reads: CASSRTVNNEKLFF. The CDR3 coding sequence is TGTGCCAGCAGTCGGACAGTCAATAATGAAAAACTGTTTTTT.

There are a few counts of this clonotype. The chain recombines TRBV4-3 with TRBJ2-3; 11 nucleotides match TRBD2. CDR1 is LGHNA, CDR2 YSLEER, per germline. Germline trimming cut 3 bases from V and 4 bases from J; bases unmatched to any gene: 6. This CDR3 spans 16 amino acids. CDR3 DNA sequence: TGCGCCAGCAGCCAGATAGCGGGGGGGCCTTCAGATACGCAGTATTTT. This translates into CASSQIAGGPSDTQYF.

This clonotype was counted many times. The rearrangement joins TRBV12-3 or TRBV12-4 to TRBJ2-1; D not certain. V was trimmed by 2 bases and J by 3 bases, leaving 8 bases between them. There are 14 residues in the CDR3. CDR3 residues: CASSLRRIYNEQFF. For the CDR3, the DNA is TGTGCCAGCAGTTTACGCCGGATCTACAATGAGCAGTTCTTC.

This clonotype turned up a few times. The CDR3 coding sequence is TGTGCCAGCAGCCACCTAGGAAGGGGAGATTACACTGAAGCTTTCTTT. Its translation is CASSHLGRGDYTEAFF. This sequence joins TRBV16 and TRBJ1-1; D might be TRBD1 (5 bases). This CDR3 is built from 16 residues. Trimming left V 3 bases short and J 3 bases short, with 17 bases between. CDR1 and CDR2 from the germline V gene are KGHSY and FQNENV.

V gene TRBV4-3 combines with J gene TRBJ2-2; D could derive from TRBD1 or TRBD2 (6 bases each). V dropped 4 bases and J dropped 7 bases, with 13 bases sitting between them. The germline V gene has CDR1 LGHNA and CDR2 YSLEER. The length of the CDR3 is 14 residues. CDR3 sequence: CASSPGAIGGELFF. The CDR3 DNA reads as TGCGCCAGCAGCCCGGGGGCCATCGGCGGGGAGCTGTTTTTT.

This clonotype was recorded a few times. This chain joins TRBV3-1 and TRBJ1-2, with a tentative D call TRBD1 (5 bases). Germline lookup yields CDR1 LGHDT and CDR2 YNNKEL (reference sequence). The CDR3 spans 16 residues. V was shortened by 1 base and J by 4 bases, with 16 bases between the two germline ends. In DNA form, the CDR3 reads TGTGCCAGCAGCCAAGGCTTAGGGGCCCGCTTCTATGGCTACACCTTC. Its protein is CASSQGLGARFYGYTF.

The genes are TRBV5-1 and TRBJ1-4; no clear D gene. V was shortened by 6 bases and J by 4 bases, with 10 bases between the two germline ends. There are 13 residues in the CDR3. Germline V gives CDR1 SGHRS, CDR2 YFSETQ. In nucleotides, the CDR3 is TGCGCCAGCACCTGGACGGGTAATGAAAAACTGTTTTTT. Protein: CASTWTGNEKLFF.

The chain joins TRBV6-2 or TRBV6-3 to TRBJ2-7; 11 bases agree with TRBD1. CDR3 size: 15 residues. Germline assignment: CDR1 MNHEY and CDR2 SVGEGT. Losses at the gene ends were 6 bases for V and 3 bases for J; bases not matched to a gene: 7. In DNA form, the CDR3 reads TGTGCCAGCAGCCCCGGGGGGACAGGGGGCTACGAGCAGTACGTC. This codes for CASSPGGTGGYEQYV.

CDR3 bases: TGTGCCAGCAGTTTCGCCGGGACTAGCAACAATGAGCAGTTCTTC. It yields the protein CASSFAGTSNNEQFF. V gene TRBV6-5 combines with J gene TRBJ2-1; TRBD2 agrees at 9 bases. Germline-derived CDR1 and CDR2 are MNHEY and SVGAGI. With 4 bases clipped from V and 5 bases from J, the junction kept 6 bases outside the gene matches. The CDR3 contains 15 residues.

The rearrangement joins TRBV6-1 to TRBJ2-5; 7 positions agree with TRBD1. This CDR3 contains 15 residues. V lost 6 bases to trimming and J lost 4 bases; unmatched junction nucleotides: 11. CDR1 and CDR2 (germline): MNHNS, SASEGT. Written as DNA, the CDR3 is TGTGCCAGCAGCCGCCTAACAGGGGTGAGAGAGACCCAGTACTTC. Translating it yields CASSRLTGVRETQYF.

This clonotype was detected a few times. V gene TRBV28 combines with J gene TRBJ2-3; TRBD1 matches at 7 bases. CDR1 MDHEN and CDR2 SYDVKM come from the germline V gene. Germline trimming cut 4 bases from V and 4 bases from J; bases unmatched to any gene: 11. The CDR3 spans 16 residues. The CDR3, as DNA: TGTGCCAGCAGTTCCGGAGAGGGGGCGCCGTCAGATACGCAGTATTTT. Protein: CASSSGEGAPSDTQYF.